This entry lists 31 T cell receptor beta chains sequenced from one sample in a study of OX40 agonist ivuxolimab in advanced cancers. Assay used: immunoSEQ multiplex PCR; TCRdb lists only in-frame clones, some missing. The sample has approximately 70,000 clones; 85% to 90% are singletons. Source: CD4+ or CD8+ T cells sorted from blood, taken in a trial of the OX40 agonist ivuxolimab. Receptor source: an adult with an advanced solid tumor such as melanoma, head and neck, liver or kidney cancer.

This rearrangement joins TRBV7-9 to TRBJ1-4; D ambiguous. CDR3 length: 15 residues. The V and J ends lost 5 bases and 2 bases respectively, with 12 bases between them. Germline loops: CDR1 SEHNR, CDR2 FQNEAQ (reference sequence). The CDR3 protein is CASSPSGSTNEKLFF. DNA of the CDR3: TGTGCCAGCAGCCCAAGTGGGTCGACTAATGAAAAACTGTTTTTT.

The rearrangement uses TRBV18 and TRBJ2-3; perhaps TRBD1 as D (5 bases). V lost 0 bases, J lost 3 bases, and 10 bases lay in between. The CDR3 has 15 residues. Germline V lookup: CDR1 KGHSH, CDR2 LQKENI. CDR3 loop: CASSPPGEGTDTQYF. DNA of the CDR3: TGTGCCAGCTCACCACCAGGGGAAGGGACAGATACGCAGTATTTT.

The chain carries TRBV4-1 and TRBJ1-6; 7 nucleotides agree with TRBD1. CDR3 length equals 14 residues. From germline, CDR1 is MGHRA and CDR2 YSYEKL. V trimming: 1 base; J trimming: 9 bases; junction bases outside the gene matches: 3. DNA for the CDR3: TGCGCCAGCAGCCAAGTTCGGGACAGTTCACCCCTCCACTTT. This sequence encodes CASSQVRDSSPLHF.

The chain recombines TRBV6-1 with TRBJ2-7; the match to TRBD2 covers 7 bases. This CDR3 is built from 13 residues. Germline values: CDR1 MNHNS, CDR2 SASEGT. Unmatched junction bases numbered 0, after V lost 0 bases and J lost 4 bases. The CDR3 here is CASSEARGYEQYF. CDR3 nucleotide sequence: TGTGCCAGCAGTGAAGCGCGGGGGTACGAGCAGTACTTC.

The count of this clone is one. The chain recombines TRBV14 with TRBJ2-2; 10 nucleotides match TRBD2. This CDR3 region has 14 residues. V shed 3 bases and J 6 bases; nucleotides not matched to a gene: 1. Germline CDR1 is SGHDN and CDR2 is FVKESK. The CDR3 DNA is TGTGCCAGCAGCCAGACTAGCGGGCCCGGGGAGCTGTTTTTT. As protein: CASSQTSGPGELFF.

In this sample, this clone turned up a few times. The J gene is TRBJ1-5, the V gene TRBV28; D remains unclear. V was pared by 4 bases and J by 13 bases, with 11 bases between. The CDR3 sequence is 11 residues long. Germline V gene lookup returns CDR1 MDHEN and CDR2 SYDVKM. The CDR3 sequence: CASSSETPQHF. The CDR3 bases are TGTGCCAGCAGTTCCGAGACTCCTCAGCATTTT.

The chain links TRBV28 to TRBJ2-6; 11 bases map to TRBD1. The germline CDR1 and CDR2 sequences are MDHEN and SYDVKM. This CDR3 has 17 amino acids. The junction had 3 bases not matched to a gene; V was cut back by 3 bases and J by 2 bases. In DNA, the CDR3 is TGTGCCAGCAGTTTGTGGACAGGGGGCACTGGGGCCAACGTCCTGACTTTC. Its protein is CASSLWTGGTGANVLTF.

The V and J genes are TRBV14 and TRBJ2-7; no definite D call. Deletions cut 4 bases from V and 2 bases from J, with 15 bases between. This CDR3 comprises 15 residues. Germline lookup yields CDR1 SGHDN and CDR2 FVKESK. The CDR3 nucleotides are TGTGCCAGCAGCCCCGCCGGCAGCCGAACCTACGAGCAGTACTTC. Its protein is CASSPAGSRTYEQYF.

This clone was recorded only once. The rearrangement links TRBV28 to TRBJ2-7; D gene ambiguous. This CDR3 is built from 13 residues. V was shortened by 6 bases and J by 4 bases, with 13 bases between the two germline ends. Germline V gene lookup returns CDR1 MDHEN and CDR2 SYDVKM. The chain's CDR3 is CASSPSAVYEQYF. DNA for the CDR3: TGTGCCAGCAGCCCTAGTGCGGTATACGAGCAGTACTTC.

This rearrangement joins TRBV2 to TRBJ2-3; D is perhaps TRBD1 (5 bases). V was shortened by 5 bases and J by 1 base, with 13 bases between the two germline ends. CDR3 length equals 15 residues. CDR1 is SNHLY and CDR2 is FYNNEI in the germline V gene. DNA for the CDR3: TGTGCCAGCAGTCTTGAGACAGCCGGCACAGATACGCAGTATTTT. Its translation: CASSLETAGTDTQYF.

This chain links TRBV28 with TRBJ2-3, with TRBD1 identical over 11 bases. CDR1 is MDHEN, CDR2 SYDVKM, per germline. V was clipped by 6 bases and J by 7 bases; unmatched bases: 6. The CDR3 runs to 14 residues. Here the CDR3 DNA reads TGTGCCAGCAGGCGGACAGGGGGCGTAAATACGCAGTATTTT. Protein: CASRRTGGVNTQYF.

This chain's CDR3 is CASSEVGGFEQYF. The CDR3 DNA follows: TGTGCCAGCAGTGAGGTGGGGGGGTTCGAGCAGTACTTC. This chain joins TRBV2 and TRBJ2-7; 7 nucleotides match TRBD2. This CDR3 has 13 residues. Germline V gives CDR1 SNHLY, CDR2 FYNNEI. The trim removed 3 bases at V and 6 bases at J, leaving 5 bases unmatched.

This CDR3 reads CASSGGQGLPRETQYF. The DNA of the CDR3 is TGTGCCAGCAGTGGGGGGCAGGGACTACCGAGGGAGACCCAGTACTTC. V gene TRBV2 combines with J gene TRBJ2-5; D may be TRBD2 (7 bases). Germline CDR1 reads SNHLY; CDR2 reads FYNNEI. Deletions cut 4 bases from V and 5 bases from J, with 20 bases between. CDR3 length: 16 residues.

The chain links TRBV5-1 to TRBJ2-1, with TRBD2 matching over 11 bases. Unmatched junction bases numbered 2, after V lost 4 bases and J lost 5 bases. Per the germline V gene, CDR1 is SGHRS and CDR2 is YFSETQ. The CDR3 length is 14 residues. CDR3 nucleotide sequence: TGCGCCAGCAGCCCGACTAGCGGGAACAATGAGCAGTTCTTC. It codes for CASSPTSGNNEQFF.

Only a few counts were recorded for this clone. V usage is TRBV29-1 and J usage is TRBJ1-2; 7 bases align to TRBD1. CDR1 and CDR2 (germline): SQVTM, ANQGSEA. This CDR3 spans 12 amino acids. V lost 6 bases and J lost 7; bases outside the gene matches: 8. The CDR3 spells CSVITGALGYTF. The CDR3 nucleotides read TGCAGCGTGATAACAGGGGCGCTTGGCTACACCTTC.

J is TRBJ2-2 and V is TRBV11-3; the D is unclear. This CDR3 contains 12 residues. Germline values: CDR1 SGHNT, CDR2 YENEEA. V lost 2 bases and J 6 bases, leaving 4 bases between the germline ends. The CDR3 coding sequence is TGTGCCAGCAGCTTAAGTTCCGGGGAGCTGTTTTTT. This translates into CASSLSSGELFF.

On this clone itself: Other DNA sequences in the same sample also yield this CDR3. CDR3 amino acids: CASSQGYGNTIYF. The CDR3 nucleotides are TGTGCCAGCAGCCAAGGTTACGGGAACACCATATATTTT. The chain couples TRBV14 to TRBJ1-3, with unresolved D. In germline, CDR1 is SGHDN, CDR2 FVKESK. The CDR3 spans 13 residues. V lost 1 base and J lost 7, with 8 bases in between.

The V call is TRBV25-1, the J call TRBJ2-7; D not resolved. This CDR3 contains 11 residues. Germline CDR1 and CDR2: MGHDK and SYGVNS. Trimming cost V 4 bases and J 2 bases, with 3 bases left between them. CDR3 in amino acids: CASSVTYEQYF. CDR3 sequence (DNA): TGTGCCAGCAGTGTAACCTACGAGCAGTACTTC.

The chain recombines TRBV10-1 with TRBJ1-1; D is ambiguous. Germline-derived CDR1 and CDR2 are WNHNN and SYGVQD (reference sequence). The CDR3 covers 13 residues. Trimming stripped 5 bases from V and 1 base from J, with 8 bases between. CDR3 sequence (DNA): TGCGCCAGCAGTAAGCAGGAGAACACTGAAGCTTTCTTT. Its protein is CASSKQENTEAFF.

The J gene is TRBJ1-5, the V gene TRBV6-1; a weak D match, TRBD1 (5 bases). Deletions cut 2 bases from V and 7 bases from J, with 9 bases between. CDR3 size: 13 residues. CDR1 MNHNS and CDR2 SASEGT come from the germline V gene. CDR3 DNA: TGTGCCAGCAGTGAAATGTGGGACCAGCCCCAGCATTTT. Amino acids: CASSEMWDQPQHF.

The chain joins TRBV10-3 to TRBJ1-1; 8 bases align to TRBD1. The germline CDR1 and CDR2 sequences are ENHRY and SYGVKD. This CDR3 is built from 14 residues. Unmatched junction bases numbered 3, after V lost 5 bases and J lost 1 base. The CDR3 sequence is CAISTTGGNTEAFF. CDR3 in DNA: TGTGCCATCAGTACTACAGGGGGGAACACTGAAGCTTTCTTT.

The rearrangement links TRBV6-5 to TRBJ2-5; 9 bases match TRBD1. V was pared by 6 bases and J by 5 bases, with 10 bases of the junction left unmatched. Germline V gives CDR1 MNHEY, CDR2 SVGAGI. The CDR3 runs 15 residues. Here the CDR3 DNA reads TGTGCCAGCAGCCGTAATACAGGGGGCGGCGAGACCCAGTACTTC. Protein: CASSRNTGGGETQYF.

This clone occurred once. The CDR3 region has the DNA TGTGCCAGCAGGAGCACAGATACGCAGTATTTT. Amino acid sequence: CASRSTDTQYF. The V gene is TRBV14, the J gene TRBJ2-3; no clear D gene. V lost 6 bases and J 0 bases, leaving 1 base between the germline ends. Germline lookup yields CDR1 SGHDN and CDR2 FVKESK. The CDR3 contains 11 residues.

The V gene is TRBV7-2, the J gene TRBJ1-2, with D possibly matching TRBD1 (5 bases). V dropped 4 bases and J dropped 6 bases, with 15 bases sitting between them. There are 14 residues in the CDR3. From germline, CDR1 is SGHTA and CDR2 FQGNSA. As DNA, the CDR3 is TGTGCCAGCAGCTCCGGTTGGGCGGGGGATGGCTACACCTTC. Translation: CASSSGWAGDGYTF.

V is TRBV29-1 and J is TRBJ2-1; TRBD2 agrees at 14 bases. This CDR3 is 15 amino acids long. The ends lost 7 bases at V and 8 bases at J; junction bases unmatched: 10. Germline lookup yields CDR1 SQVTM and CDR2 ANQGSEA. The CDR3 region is CSAGAGTSGSDEQFF. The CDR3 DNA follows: TGCAGCGCCGGCGCCGGGACTAGCGGGAGTGATGAGCAGTTCTTC.

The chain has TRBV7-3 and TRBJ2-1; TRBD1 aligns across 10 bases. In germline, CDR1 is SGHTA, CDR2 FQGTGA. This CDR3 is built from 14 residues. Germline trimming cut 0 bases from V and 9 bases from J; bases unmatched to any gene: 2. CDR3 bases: TGTGCCAGCAGCTTAACGGGACAGGGGACTGAGCAGTTCTTC. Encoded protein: CASSLTGQGTEQFF.

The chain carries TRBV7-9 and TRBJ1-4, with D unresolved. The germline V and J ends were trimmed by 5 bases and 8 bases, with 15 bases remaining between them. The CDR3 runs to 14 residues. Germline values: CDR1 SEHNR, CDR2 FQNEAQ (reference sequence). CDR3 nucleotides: TGTGCCAGCAGCCTCGATGTGGGAGGCGAAAAACTGTTTTTT. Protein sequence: CASSLDVGGEKLFF.

DNA for the CDR3: TGTGCCAGCAGTGCCGACCGACGCTACACCTTC. This codes for CASSADRRYTF. The chain combines TRBV6-1 with TRBJ1-2; D uncertain. The CDR3 length is 11 residues. V gave up 4 bases and J gave up 9 bases, with 9 bases separating them. Germline lookup yields CDR1 MNHNS and CDR2 SASEGT.

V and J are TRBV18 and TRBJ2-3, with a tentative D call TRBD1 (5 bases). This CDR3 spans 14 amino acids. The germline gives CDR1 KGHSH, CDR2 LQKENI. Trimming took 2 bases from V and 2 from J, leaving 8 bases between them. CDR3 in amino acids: CASSPSTATDTQYF. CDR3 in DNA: TGTGCCAGCTCACCATCGACAGCCACAGATACGCAGTATTTT. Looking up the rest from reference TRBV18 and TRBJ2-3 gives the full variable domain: NAGVMQNPRHLVRRRGQEARLRCSPMKGHSHVYWYRQLPEEGLKFMVYLQKENIIDESGMPKERFSAEFPKEGPSILRIQQVVRGDSAAYFCASSPSTATDTQYFGPGTRLTVL.

In nucleotides, the CDR3 is TGTGCCACTACAAGAGGTGAAAAACTGTTTTTT. This translates into CATTRGEKLFF. The genes are TRBV19 and TRBJ1-4; the D is unclear. CDR1 and CDR2 from the germline V gene are LNHDA and SQIVND (reference sequence). With 10 bases removed from V and 7 bases from J, the gap between germline ends came to 10 bases. This CDR3 contains 11 residues.

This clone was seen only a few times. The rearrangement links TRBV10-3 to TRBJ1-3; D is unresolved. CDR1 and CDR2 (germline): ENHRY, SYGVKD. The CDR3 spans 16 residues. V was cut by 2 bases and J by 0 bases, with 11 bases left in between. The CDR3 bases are TGTGCCATCAGTGAGCCTGGACGGTACTCTGGAAACACCATATATTTT. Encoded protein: CAISEPGRYSGNTIYF.